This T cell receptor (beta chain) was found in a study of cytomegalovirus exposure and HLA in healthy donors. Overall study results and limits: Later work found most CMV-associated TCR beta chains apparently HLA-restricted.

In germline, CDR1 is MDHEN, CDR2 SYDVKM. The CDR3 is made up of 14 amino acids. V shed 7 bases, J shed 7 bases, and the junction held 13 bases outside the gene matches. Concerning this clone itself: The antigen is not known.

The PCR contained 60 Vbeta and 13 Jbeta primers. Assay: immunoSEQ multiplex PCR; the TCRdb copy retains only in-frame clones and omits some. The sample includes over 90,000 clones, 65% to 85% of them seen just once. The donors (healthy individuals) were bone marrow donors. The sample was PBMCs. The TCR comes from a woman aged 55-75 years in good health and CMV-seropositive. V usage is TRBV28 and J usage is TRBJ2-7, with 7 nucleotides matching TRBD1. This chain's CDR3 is CASTRRTGQGEQYF. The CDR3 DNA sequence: TGTGCCAGCACCCGTCGGACAGGCCAGGGAGAGCAGTACTTC.